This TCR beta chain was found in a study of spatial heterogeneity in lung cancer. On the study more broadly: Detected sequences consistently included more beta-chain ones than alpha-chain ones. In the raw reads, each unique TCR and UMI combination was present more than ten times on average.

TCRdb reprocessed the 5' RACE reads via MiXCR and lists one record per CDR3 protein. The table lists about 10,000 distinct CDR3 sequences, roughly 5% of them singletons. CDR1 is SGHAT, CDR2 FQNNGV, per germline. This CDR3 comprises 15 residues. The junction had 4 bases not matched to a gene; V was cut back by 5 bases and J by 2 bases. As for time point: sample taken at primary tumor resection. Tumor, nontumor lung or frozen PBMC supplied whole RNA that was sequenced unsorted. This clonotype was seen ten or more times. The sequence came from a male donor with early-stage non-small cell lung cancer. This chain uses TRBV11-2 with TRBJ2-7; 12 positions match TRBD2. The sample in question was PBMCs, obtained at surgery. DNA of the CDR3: TGTGCCAGCAGCCGGACTAGCGGGAATACCTACGAGCAGTACTTC. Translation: CASSRTSGNTYEQYF.